One sample yielded the 32 T cell receptor beta chains listed below, sequenced in a study of identifying expanded T cells in peripheral blood. This table comes from immunoSEQ multiplex PCR, and its TCRdb copy is limited to in-frame clones, with some not included. Here the sample spans under 70,000 clones, around 87% being singletons. Sequencing was done on a sample of blood. All receptors come from a person aged 18 to 69 in good health.

This rearrangement joins TRBV21-1 to TRBJ2-7; TRBD1 reflects the table's D call only, with no check against the DNA. TRBV21-1 is labeled a pseudogene. The CDR3 consists of 16 residues. The CDR3 DNA reads as TGTGCCAGCAGCAAAGCTTTGTTGGGCAGGGCCCACGAGCAGTACTTC. It translates to CASSKALLGRAHEQYF.

This clone came up once. This chain joins TRBV11-2 and TRBJ2-2; TRBD2 aligns across 10 bases. V trimming: 6 bases; J trimming: 4 bases; junction bases outside the gene matches: 8. This CDR3 comprises 16 residues. Germline values: CDR1 SGHAT, CDR2 FQNNGV. The CDR3 protein is CASSASGRAGTGELFF. The DNA for the CDR3 is TGTGCCAGCAGTGCAAGCGGGAGGGCTGGCACCGGGGAGCTGTTTTTT.

The V and J genes are TRBV4-1 and TRBJ2-1; 8 bases line up with TRBD2. Trimming at V came to 1 base and at J to 2 bases, leaving 7 bases not matched to a gene. Per the germline V gene, CDR1 is MGHRA and CDR2 is YSYEKL. The CDR3 totals 17 residues. This CDR3 reads CASSQGLARDPYNEQFF. CDR3 sequence (DNA): TGCGCCAGCAGCCAAGGACTAGCGAGGGACCCCTACAATGAGCAGTTCTTC.

The chain carries TRBV6-5 and TRBJ1-2, with D perhaps TRBD1 (5 bases). Germline lookup yields CDR1 MNHEY and CDR2 SVGAGI. V was clipped by 5 bases and J by 7 bases, with 8 bases between them. This CDR3 has 11 residues. Here the CDR3 reads CASSQGFGYTF. The CDR3 DNA reads TGTGCCAGCAGTCAGGGATTTGGCTACACCTTC.

V and J are TRBV7-7 and TRBJ2-7, with 13 bases that match TRBD2. Trimming took 0 bases from V and 5 from J; bases not matched to a gene: 10. Germline V gene lookup returns CDR1 SSHAT and CDR2 FNYEAQ (reference sequence). The CDR3 runs to 18 residues. The DNA for the CDR3 is TGTGCCAGCAGCTTAGCCCCACCAACTAGCGGGAGGGTCCACGAGCAGTACTTC. It encodes CASSLAPPTSGRVHEQYF.

The chain links TRBV6-1 to TRBJ2-7, with D uncertain. The CDR3 covers 14 residues. Between the trimmed V and J ends, which lost 3 bases and 2 bases, there was a span of 11 bases. Per germline, CDR1 MNHNS and CDR2 SASEGT. The CDR3 DNA reads TGTGCCAGCAGTGAGAGACGGATCCCCTACGAGCAGTACTTC. It translates to CASSERRIPYEQYF.

The V and J genes are TRBV5-1 and TRBJ1-1, with 8 bases fitting TRBD1. The CDR3 contains 15 residues. Germline values: CDR1 SGHRS, CDR2 YFSETQ. The trim removed 0 bases at V and 4 bases at J, leaving 5 bases unmatched. The CDR3 region is CASSLVAGGGTEAFF. The CDR3 nucleotides are TGCGCCAGCAGCTTGGTTGCAGGGGGCGGCACTGAAGCTTTCTTT.

V and J are TRBV5-1 and TRBJ1-4; no clear D gene. Germline V gene data show CDR1 as SGHRS and CDR2 as YFSETQ. This CDR3 spans 14 amino acids. Deletions cut 0 bases from V and 13 bases from J, with 16 bases between. The CDR3 sequence: CASSLEPSQDLLFF. As DNA, the CDR3 is TGCGCCAGCAGCTTGGAGCCGTCCCAGGATCTACTGTTTTTT.

Comment on this clone: Other nucleotide sequences in the sample specify the same CDR3. V and J are TRBV5-1 and TRBJ1-5; 7 bases fit TRBD1. With V trimmed by 1 base and J by 3 bases, 1 base remained unmatched. The germline V gene has CDR1 SGHRS and CDR2 YFSETQ. The CDR3 totals 14 residues. CDR3: CASSLTGDNQPQHF. DNA for the CDR3: TGCGCCAGCAGCTTGACAGGGGACAATCAGCCCCAGCATTTT.

The rearrangement links TRBV6-5 to TRBJ2-7; D is perhaps TRBD2 (5 bases). The germline gives CDR1 MNHEY, CDR2 SVGAGI. Deletions cut 2 bases from V and 0 bases from J, with 8 bases between. The CDR3 covers 14 residues. The CDR3: CASSYIGDSYEQYF. As DNA, the CDR3 is TGTGCCAGCAGTTACATCGGGGACTCCTACGAGCAGTACTTC.

V is TRBV28 and J is TRBJ2-7; 11 bases agree with TRBD2. CDR3 length: 16 amino acids. The germline CDR1 and CDR2 sequences are MDHEN and SYDVKM. V lost 0 bases, J lost 1 base, and 2 bases stayed unmatched. CDR3 region: CASSLWTSGKSYEQYF. The CDR3 region has the DNA TGTGCCAGCAGTTTATGGACTAGCGGGAAATCCTACGAGCAGTACTTC.

The CDR3 reads CASSLWGSLAMEAFF. CDR3 coding DNA: TGTGCCAGCAGTTTATGGGGGAGTCTTGCGATGGAAGCTTTCTTT. This chain uses TRBV28 with TRBJ1-1; D uncertain. Germline loops: CDR1 MDHEN, CDR2 SYDVKM. V was clipped by 0 bases and J by 8 bases, with 16 bases between them. The CDR3 length is 15 residues.

This clone was counted between two and nine times. The gene calls are TRBV7-9 and TRBJ2-5, with D perhaps given as TRBD1 or TRBD2 (5 bases each). CDR3 length: 15 amino acids. Germline V gene data show CDR1 as SEHNR and CDR2 as FQNEAQ (reference sequence). V shed 3 bases and J shed 5 bases, with 16 bases lying between them. The CDR3 coding sequence is TGTGCCAGCAGCTTTCCGGGACCCCAGAGGGAGACCCAGTACTTC. Encoded protein: CASSFPGPQRETQYF. The full variable domain, rest sourced from reference TRBV7-9 and TRBJ2-5, is DTGVSQNPRHKITKRGQNVTFRCDPISEHNRLYWYRQTLGQGPEFLTYFQNEAQLEKSRLLSDRFSAERPKGSFSTLEIQRTEQGDSAMYLCASSFPGPQRETQYFGPGTRLLVL.

J is TRBJ1-1 and V is TRBV6-6; D remains unclear. The CDR3 runs 14 residues. The V end was cut by 6 bases, the J end by 0 bases, with 11 bases between. Germline V gene sequence: CDR1 MNHNY, CDR2 SVGAGI (reference sequence). The CDR3 nucleotides read TGTGCCAGCAGCGTCATGAGACTGAACACTGAAGCTTTCTTT. Residues: CASSVMRLNTEAFF.

This clone was counted once. The V and J genes are TRBV29-1 and TRBJ2-5; no clear D gene. The CDR3 length is 10 residues. V lost 4 bases to trimming and J lost 4 bases, with 4 bases between them. Germline CDR1 is SQVTM and CDR2 is ANQGSEA. CDR3 in DNA: TGCAGCGTTGTACGAGAGACCCAGTACTTC. This translates into CSVVRETQYF.

This clone appeared a single time. This chain uses TRBV5-1 with TRBJ2-2, with 7 bases aligning to TRBD1. This CDR3 is built from 16 residues. From germline, CDR1 is SGHRS and CDR2 YFSETQ. Trimming at V came to 3 bases and at J to 6 bases, leaving 11 bases not matched to a gene. DNA of the CDR3: TGCGCCAGCAGCTCGAAGACAGGGAATGTAGCCGGGGAGCTGTTTTTT. This sequence encodes CASSSKTGNVAGELFF.

The chain combines TRBV2 with TRBJ2-5, with 9 positions matching TRBD2. This CDR3 spans 15 amino acids. Trimming at V came to 7 bases and at J to 5 bases, leaving 11 bases not matched to a gene. The germline gives CDR1 SNHLY, CDR2 FYNNEI. The CDR3 nucleotides read TGTGCCAGCAAAAAGCTAGCGGGGCCTCAGGAGACCCAGTACTTC. Translating gives CASKKLAGPQETQYF.

This chain joins TRBV19 and TRBJ2-3; 14 positions match TRBD2. The CDR3 spans 19 residues. Germline CDR1 is LNHDA and CDR2 is SQIVND (reference sequence). V was pared by 4 bases and J by 0 bases, with 9 bases of the junction left unmatched. The CDR3 region has the DNA TGTGCCAGTAGTACAATTGGACTAGCGGGGGGCGCTAGCACAGATACGCAGTATTTT. Translation: CASSTIGLAGGASTDTQYF.

The count of this clone is one. This rearrangement joins TRBV11-3 to TRBJ2-5, with D hard to call. This CDR3 is built from 14 residues. The V end lost 1 base, the J end lost 4 bases, and 10 bases lay between the germline ends. Germline CDR1 is SGHNT and CDR2 is YENEEA. The CDR3 DNA reads TGTGCCAGCAGCTTAGGAAATAGCAGAGAGACCCAGTACTTC. Its translation: CASSLGNSRETQYF. Combining the CDR3 with reference TRBV11-3 and TRBJ2-5 gives the whole variable domain EAGVVQSPRYKIIEKKQPVAFWCNPISGHNTLYWYLQNLGQGPELLIRYENEEAVDDSQLPKDRFSAERLKGVDSTLKIQPAELGDSAVYLCASSLGNSRETQYFGPGTRLLVL.

The chain carries TRBV28 and TRBJ1-1; D is unresolved. With 3 bases removed from V and 5 bases from J, the gap between germline ends came to 13 bases. CDR1 and CDR2 (germline): MDHEN, SYDVKM. The CDR3 loop spans 14 amino acids. The CDR3 region is CASSLWPRVTEAFF. The CDR3 coding sequence is TGTGCCAGCAGTTTGTGGCCCCGGGTTACTGAAGCTTTCTTT. Filled out from reference TRBV28 and TRBJ1-1, the complete variable domain reads DVKVTQSSRYLVKRTGEKVFLECVQDMDHENMFWYRQDPGLGLRLIYFSYDVKMKEKGDIPEGYSVSREKKERFSLILESASTNQTSMYLCASSLWPRVTEAFFGQGTRLTVV.

The chain is built from TRBV9 and TRBJ2-5; 8 bases match TRBD2. The CDR3 runs to 16 residues. Germline CDR1 SGDLS, CDR2 YYNGEE. The junction had 12 bases not matched to a gene; V was cut back by 3 bases and J by 5 bases. This CDR3 is CASSAPEREYGETQYF. The CDR3 coding sequence is TGTGCCAGCAGCGCCCCAGAGCGGGAGTACGGGGAGACCCAGTACTTC.

The table lists this clone with a count of one. The gene calls are TRBV12-5 and TRBJ2-1; D possibly corresponds to TRBD1 (6 bases). Germline V gene data show CDR1 as LGHNT and CDR2 as FRNRAP. CDR3 length: 12 residues. With 0 bases removed from V and 15 bases from J, the gap between germline ends came to 12 bases. The CDR3 here is CASGLVQGMRFF. DNA of the CDR3: TGTGCTAGTGGTTTGGTACAGGGAATGAGGTTCTTC.

This clone was detected a few times. This chain uses TRBV27 with TRBJ2-6, with 10 bases aligning to TRBD2. Germline CDR1 MNHEY, CDR2 SMNVEV (reference sequence). The CDR3 covers 19 residues. With 6 bases clipped from V and 0 bases from J, the junction kept 11 bases outside the gene matches. DNA for the CDR3: TGTGCCAGCAGCAAGAATCGTAGCGGGAGGCGCTCTGGGGCCAACGTCCTGACTTTC. Translated, it gives CASSKNRSGRRSGANVLTF.

The V call is TRBV11-2, the J call TRBJ2-7, with TRBD2 matching 8 bases. The CDR3 has 14 residues. The trim removed 5 bases at V and 4 bases at J, leaving 7 bases unmatched. Germline V gene sequence: CDR1 SGHAT, CDR2 FQNNGV. Here the CDR3 DNA reads TGTGCCAGCAGCCCCAGCGGGAGTGGGTACGAGCAGTACTTC. It specifies CASSPSGSGYEQYF.

The chain links TRBV30 to TRBJ1-1; D is unclear. Germline V CDR1 and CDR2: GTSNPN, SVGIG (reference sequence). V was clipped by 8 bases and J by 7 bases, with 14 bases between them. The CDR3 sequence is 11 residues long. For the CDR3, the DNA is TGTGCCCGGGAGGGCGGAGGTGAAGCTTTCTTT. This gives the protein CAREGGGEAFF.

V gene TRBV19 combines with J gene TRBJ1-1; a weak D match, TRBD1 (5 bases). This CDR3 has 14 residues. Trimming removed 3 bases at V and 0 bases at J, with 8 bases between. The germline V gene encodes CDR1 LNHDA and CDR2 SQIVND (reference sequence). The CDR3 nucleotides read TGTGCCAGTAGTATGGAGGGGATGAACACTGAAGCTTTCTTT. Its protein is CASSMEGMNTEAFF.

This clone was counted a single time. The chain combines TRBV6-5 with TRBJ2-7, with D hard to call. The CDR3 is made up of 14 amino acids. In germline, CDR1 is MNHEY, CDR2 SVGAGI. The V and J ends lost 2 bases and 0 bases respectively, with 8 bases between them. The CDR3 DNA sequence: TGTGCCAGCAGTTACGAGGAGAGCTCCTACGAGCAGTACTTC. Translated, it gives CASSYEESSYEQYF.

This clone has a single count. CDR3 DNA sequence: TGTGCCAGCAGCCCATACGCGAAGCCTGGGGCCAACGTCCTGACTTTC. This sequence encodes CASSPYAKPGANVLTF. The chain uses TRBV7-2 and TRBJ2-6; D not certain. V was pared by 5 bases and J by 2 bases, with 13 bases between. Germline lookup yields CDR1 SGHTA and CDR2 FQGNSA. This CDR3 is built from 16 residues. The full variable domain, its missing parts supplied by reference TRBV7-2 and TRBJ2-6, is GAGVSQSPSNKVTEKGKDVELRCDPISGHTALYWYRQSLGQGLEFLIYFQGNSAPDKSGLPSDRFSAERTGGSVSTLTIQRTQQEDSAVYLCASSPYAKPGANVLTFGAGSRLTVL.

This chain connects TRBV2 to TRBJ2-3, with 13 bases that match TRBD2. The CDR3 extends over 15 amino acids. Germline trimming cut 6 bases from V and 4 bases from J; bases unmatched to any gene: 4. The germline CDR1 and CDR2 sequences are SNHLY and FYNNEI. CDR3 DNA: TGTGCCAGCAGAAGGACTAGCGGGGGTGCAGATACGCAGTATTTT. Its translation: CASRRTSGGADTQYF.

For the CDR3, the DNA is TGTGCCAGCAGCTTAGACAGGGGAGAGACCCAGTACTTC. Its translation is CASSLDRGETQYF. V and J are TRBV7-6 and TRBJ2-5; 7 bases match TRBD1. Trimming took 1 base from V and 4 from J; bases not matched to a gene: 0. The CDR3 is 13 residues long. Germline-derived CDR1 and CDR2 are SGHVS and FNYEAQ.

The chain links TRBV18 to TRBJ2-7; D remains unclear. Germline V gives CDR1 KGHSH, CDR2 LQKENI. The V and J ends lost 2 bases and 1 base respectively, with 6 bases between them. The CDR3 consists of 13 residues. The CDR3 DNA reads as TGTGCCAGCTCACCAGGAATATCCTACGAGCAGTACTTC. It translates to CASSPGISYEQYF.

The chain employs TRBV6-5 and TRBJ2-2; possibly TRBD2 for D (6 bases). Germline lookup yields CDR1 MNHEY and CDR2 SVGAGI. The V gene lost 2 bases and the J gene lost 8 bases, with 9 bases spanning the gap. The length of the CDR3 is 13 residues. The CDR3 is CASSYGGGGELFF. CDR3 coding DNA: TGTGCCAGCAGTTACGGCGGAGGGGGGGAGCTGTTTTTT.